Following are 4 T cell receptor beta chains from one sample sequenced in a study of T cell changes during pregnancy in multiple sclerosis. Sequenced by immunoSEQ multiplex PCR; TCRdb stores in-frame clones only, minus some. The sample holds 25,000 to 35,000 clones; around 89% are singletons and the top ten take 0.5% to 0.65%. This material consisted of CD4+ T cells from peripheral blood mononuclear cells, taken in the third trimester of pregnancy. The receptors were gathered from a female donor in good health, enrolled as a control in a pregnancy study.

CDR3 sequence (DNA): TGTGCCAGCAGCCCAACGGGACAGGGAAGGAATTCACCCCTCCACTTT. Its protein product is CASSPTGQGRNSPLHF. The V call is TRBV5-6, the J call TRBJ1-6; 9 bases fit TRBD1. This CDR3 is built from 16 residues. Germline values: CDR1 SGHDT, CDR2 YYEEEE. V shed 4 bases and J 7 bases; nucleotides not matched to a gene: 9.

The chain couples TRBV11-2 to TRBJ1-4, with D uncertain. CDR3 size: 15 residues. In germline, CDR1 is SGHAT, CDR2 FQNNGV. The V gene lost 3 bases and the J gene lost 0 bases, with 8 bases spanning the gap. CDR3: CASSFGESTNEKLFF. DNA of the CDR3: TGTGCCAGCAGCTTCGGGGAATCAACTAATGAAAAACTGTTTTTT.

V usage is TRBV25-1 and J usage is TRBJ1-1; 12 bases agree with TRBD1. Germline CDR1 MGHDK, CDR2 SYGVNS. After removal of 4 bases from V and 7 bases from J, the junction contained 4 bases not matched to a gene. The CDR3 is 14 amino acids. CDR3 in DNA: TGTGCCAGCAGTGGGGGACAGGGGGCGTTTGAAGCTTTCTTT. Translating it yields CASSGGQGAFEAFF.

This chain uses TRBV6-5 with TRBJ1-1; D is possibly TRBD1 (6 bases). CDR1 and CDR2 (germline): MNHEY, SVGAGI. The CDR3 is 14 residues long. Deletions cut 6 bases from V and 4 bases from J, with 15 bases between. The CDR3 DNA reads TGTGCCAGCAGAGGCCTGATGACAGGCACTGAAGCTTTCTTT. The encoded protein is CASRGLMTGTEAFF.